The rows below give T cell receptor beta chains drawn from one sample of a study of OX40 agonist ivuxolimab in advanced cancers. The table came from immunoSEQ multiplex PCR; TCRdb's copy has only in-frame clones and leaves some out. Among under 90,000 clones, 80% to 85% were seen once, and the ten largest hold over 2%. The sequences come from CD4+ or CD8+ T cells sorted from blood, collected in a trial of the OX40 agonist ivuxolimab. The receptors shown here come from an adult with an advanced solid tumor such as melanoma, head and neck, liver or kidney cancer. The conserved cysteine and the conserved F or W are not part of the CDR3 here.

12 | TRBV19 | ASKELTVGRELF
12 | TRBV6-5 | ASSEPGTPYEQY
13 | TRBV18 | ASSLRQTGNQPQH
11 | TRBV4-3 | ASSQSQGFYQF
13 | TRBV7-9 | ASSLGQGAQETQY
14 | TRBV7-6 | ASSLRYRSSYNEQF
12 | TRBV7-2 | ASSPDLLQETQY
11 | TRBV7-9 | ASSSGGDQPQH
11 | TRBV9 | ASSVAGGHTIY
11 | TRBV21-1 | ASSKDGIYEQY
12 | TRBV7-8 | ASSLRGLDYEQY
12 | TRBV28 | ASTLGGFGNEQF
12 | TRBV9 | ASSPGTGTYEQY
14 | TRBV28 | ASSLWGGHSGNTIY
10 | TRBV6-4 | ASSGTSGTQY
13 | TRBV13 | ASSPQLGLAGEQY
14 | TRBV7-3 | ASSPQWTAGANVLT
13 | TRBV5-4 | ASSHGGVRTGELF
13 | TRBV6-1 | ASSERQDRVDGYT
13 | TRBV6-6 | ASSYSGTTYNEQF
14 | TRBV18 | ASSPPIRGANTEAF
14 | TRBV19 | ASSIRGGPTSYEQY
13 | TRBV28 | ASSLGSGGTGELF
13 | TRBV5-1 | ASSLGTLSSYEQY
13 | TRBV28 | ASSIGPQVGNTIY
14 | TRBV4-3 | ANSWPRQGDTGELF
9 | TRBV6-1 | ASRLANEQY
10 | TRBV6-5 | ASGVANSPLH
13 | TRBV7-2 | ASSLTLGSNQPQH
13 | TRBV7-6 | ASSPPPGGEIEQF
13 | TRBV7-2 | ASSLRRTTNEKLF
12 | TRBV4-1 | ASSPDRDGNTIY
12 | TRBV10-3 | AISGGRAAYEQY
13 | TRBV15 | ATSRDVGGAHEQY
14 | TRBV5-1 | ASSFDGAGSSYEQY
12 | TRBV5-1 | ASSLRDSLYGYT
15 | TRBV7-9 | ASSLRGGQFDSYEQY
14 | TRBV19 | ASSHGLGLNTGELF
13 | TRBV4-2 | ASSQDRLALETQY
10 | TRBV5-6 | ASSSGPTEAF
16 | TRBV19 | ASTYGRLAGGSYNEQF
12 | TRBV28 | ASTLTGVNEKLF
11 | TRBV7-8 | ASSSRRTYEQF
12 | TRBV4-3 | ASSQVLGPVGYT
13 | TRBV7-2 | ASSLDRGPQNTIY
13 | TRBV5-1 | ASSWTGTGGEPQH